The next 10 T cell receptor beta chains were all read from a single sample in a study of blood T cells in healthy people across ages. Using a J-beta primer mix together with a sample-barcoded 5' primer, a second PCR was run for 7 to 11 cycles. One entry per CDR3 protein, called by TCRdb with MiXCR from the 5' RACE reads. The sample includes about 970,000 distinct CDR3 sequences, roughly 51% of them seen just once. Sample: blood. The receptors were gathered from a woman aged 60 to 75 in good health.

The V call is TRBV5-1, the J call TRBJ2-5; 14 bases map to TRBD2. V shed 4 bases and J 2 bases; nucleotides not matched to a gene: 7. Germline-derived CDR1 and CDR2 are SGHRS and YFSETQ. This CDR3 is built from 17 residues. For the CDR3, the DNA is TGCGCCAGCAGCAAGGTGGGACTAGCGGGAGTACAAGAGACCCAGTACTTC. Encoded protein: CASSKVGLAGVQETQYF.

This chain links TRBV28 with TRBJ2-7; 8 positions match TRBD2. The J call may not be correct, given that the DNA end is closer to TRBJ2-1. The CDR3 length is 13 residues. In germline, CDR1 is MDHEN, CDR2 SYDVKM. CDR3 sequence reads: CASSKAGVGEQFF. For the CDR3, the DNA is TGTGCCAGCAGTAAAGCGGGGGTCGGGGAGCAGTTCTTC.

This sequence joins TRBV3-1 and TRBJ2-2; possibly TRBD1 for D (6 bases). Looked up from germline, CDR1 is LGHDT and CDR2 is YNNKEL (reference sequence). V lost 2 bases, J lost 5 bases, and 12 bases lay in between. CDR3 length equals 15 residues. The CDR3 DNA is TGTGCCAGCAGCCAATCCAGAGGGGGTACCGGGGAGCTGTTTTTT. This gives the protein CASSQSRGGTGELFF.

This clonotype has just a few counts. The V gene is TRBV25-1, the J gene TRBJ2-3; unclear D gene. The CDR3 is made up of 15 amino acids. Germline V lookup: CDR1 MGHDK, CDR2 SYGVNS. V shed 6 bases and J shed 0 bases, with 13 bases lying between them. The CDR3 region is CASSRTALSTDTQYF. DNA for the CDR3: TGTGCCAGCAGCCGGACGGCCCTTAGCACAGATACGCAGTATTTT.

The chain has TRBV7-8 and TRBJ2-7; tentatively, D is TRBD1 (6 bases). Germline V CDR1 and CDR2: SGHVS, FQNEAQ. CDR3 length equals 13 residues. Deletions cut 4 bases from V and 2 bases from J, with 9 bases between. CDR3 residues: CASSSDRTYEQYF. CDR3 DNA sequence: TGTGCCAGCAGCTCCGACAGGACCTACGAGCAGTACTTC.

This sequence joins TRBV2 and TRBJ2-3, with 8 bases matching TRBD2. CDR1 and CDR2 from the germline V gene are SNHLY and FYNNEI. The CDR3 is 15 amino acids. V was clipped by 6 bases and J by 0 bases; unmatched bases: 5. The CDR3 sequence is CASRRVAGSTDTQYF. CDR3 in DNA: TGTGCCAGCAGGAGAGTAGCGGGAAGCACAGATACGCAGTATTTT.

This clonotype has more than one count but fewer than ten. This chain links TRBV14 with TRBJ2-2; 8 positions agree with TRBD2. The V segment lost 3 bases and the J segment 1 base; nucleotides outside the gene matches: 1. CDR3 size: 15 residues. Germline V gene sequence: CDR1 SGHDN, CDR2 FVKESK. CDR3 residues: CASSHREGNTGELFF. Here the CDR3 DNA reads TGTGCCAGCAGCCACCGGGAGGGGAACACCGGGGAGCTGTTTTTT.

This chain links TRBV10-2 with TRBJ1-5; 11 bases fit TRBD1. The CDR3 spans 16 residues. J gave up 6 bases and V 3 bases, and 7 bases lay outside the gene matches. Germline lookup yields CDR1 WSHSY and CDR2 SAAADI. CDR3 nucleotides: TGCGCCAGCAGTGACCCCGGGACAGGGGGTCGTCAGCCCCAGCATTTT. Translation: CASSDPGTGGRQPQHF.

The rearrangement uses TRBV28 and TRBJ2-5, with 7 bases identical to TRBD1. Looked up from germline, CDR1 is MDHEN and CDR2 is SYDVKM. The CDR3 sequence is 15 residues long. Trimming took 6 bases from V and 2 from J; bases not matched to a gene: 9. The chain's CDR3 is CASSHRGLGQETQYF. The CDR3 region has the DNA TGTGCCAGCAGCCACAGGGGATTGGGACAAGAGACCCAGTACTTC.

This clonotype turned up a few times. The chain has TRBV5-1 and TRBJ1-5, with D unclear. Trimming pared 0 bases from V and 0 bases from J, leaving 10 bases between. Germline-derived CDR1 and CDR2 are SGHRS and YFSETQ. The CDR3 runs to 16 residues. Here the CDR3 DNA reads TGCGCCAGCAGCTTGGTTCCCGGATATAGCAATCAGCCCCAGCATTTT. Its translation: CASSLVPGYSNQPQHF.